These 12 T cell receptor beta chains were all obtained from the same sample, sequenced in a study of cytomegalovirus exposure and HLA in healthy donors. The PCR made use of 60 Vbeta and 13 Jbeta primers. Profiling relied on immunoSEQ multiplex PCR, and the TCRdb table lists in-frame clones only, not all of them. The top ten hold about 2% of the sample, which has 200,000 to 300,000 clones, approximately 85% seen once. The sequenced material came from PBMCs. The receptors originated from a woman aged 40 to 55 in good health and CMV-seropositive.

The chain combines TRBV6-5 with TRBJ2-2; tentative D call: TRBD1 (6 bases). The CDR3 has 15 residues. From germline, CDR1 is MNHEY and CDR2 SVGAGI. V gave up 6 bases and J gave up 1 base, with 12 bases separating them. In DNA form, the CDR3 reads TGTGCCAGCAGGGCCCTGGACAGGAACACCGGGGAGCTGTTTTTT. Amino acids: CASRALDRNTGELFF.

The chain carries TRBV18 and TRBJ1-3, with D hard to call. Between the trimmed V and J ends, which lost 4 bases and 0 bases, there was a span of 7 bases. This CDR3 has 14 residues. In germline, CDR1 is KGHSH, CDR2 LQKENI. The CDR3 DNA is TGTGCCAGCTCACAACAGAGCTCTGGAAACACCATATATTTT. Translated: CASSQQSSGNTIYF.

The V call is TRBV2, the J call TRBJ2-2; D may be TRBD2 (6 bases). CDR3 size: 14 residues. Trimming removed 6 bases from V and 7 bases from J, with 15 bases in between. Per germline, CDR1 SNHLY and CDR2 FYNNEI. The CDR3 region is CASRSTSIHGELFF. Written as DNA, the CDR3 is TGTGCCAGCAGATCGACTAGTATTCACGGGGAGCTGTTTTTT.

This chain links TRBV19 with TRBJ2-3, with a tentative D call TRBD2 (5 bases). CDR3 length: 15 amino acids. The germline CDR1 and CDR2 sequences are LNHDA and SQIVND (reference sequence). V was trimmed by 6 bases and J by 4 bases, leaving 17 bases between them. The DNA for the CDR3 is TGTGCCAGTAGAAGGAGCGGACCTTTCCCAGATACGCAGTATTTT. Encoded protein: CASRRSGPFPDTQYF.

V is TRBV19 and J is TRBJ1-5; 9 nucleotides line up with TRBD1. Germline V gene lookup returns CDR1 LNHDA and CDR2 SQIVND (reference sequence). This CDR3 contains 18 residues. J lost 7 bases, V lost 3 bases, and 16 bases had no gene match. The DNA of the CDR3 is TGTGCCAGTAGTATGATTTTCGCCGGGACAGGGCCGGGACAGCCCCAGCATTTT. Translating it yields CASSMIFAGTGPGQPQHF.

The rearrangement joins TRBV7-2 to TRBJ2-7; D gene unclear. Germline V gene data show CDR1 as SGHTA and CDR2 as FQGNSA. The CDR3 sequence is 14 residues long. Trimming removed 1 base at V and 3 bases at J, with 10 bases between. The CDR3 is CASSLVVAVYEQYF. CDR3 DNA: TGTGCCAGCAGCTTAGTAGTAGCAGTCTACGAGCAGTACTTC.

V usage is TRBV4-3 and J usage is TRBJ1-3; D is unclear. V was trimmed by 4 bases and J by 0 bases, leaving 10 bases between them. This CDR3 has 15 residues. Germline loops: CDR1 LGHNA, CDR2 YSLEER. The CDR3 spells CASSLLARSGNTIYF. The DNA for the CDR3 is TGCGCCAGCAGCCTCCTGGCACGCTCTGGAAACACCATATATTTT.

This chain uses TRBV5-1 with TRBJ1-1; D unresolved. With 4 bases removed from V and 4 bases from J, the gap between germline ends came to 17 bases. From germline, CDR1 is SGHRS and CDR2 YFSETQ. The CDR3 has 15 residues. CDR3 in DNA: TGCGCCAGCAGCCCCCCGGTCACGGAGGGCACTGAAGCTTTCTTT. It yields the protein CASSPPVTEGTEAFF.

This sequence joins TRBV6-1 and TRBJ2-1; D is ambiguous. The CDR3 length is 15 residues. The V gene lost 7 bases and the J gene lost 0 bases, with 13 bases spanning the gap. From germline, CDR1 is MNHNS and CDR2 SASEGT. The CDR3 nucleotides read TGTGCCAGCATACGAAACCCGAGCTCCTACAATGAGCAGTTCTTC. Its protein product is CASIRNPSSYNEQFF.

The CDR3 protein is CASSHDRGLTGELFF. The CDR3 DNA reads as TGTGCCAGTAGCCACGACAGGGGGCTGACCGGGGAGCTGTTTTTT. The rearrangement uses TRBV19 and TRBJ2-2; 10 nucleotides align to TRBD1. The length of the CDR3 is 15 residues. V was clipped by 6 bases and J by 5 bases; unmatched bases: 6. Germline CDR1 LNHDA, CDR2 SQIVND (reference sequence).

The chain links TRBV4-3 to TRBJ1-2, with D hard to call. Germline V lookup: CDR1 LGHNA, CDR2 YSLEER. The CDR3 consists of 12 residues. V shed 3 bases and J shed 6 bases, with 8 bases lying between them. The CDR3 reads CASSHSSDGYTF. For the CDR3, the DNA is TGCGCCAGCAGCCATTCATCGGATGGCTACACCTTC.

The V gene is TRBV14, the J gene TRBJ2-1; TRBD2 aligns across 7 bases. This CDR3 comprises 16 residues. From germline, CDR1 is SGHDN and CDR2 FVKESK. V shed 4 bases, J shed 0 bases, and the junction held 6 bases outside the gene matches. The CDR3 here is CASSLTGLSSYNEQFF. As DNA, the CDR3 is TGTGCCAGCAGCCTCACGGGACTAAGCTCCTACAATGAGCAGTTCTTC.